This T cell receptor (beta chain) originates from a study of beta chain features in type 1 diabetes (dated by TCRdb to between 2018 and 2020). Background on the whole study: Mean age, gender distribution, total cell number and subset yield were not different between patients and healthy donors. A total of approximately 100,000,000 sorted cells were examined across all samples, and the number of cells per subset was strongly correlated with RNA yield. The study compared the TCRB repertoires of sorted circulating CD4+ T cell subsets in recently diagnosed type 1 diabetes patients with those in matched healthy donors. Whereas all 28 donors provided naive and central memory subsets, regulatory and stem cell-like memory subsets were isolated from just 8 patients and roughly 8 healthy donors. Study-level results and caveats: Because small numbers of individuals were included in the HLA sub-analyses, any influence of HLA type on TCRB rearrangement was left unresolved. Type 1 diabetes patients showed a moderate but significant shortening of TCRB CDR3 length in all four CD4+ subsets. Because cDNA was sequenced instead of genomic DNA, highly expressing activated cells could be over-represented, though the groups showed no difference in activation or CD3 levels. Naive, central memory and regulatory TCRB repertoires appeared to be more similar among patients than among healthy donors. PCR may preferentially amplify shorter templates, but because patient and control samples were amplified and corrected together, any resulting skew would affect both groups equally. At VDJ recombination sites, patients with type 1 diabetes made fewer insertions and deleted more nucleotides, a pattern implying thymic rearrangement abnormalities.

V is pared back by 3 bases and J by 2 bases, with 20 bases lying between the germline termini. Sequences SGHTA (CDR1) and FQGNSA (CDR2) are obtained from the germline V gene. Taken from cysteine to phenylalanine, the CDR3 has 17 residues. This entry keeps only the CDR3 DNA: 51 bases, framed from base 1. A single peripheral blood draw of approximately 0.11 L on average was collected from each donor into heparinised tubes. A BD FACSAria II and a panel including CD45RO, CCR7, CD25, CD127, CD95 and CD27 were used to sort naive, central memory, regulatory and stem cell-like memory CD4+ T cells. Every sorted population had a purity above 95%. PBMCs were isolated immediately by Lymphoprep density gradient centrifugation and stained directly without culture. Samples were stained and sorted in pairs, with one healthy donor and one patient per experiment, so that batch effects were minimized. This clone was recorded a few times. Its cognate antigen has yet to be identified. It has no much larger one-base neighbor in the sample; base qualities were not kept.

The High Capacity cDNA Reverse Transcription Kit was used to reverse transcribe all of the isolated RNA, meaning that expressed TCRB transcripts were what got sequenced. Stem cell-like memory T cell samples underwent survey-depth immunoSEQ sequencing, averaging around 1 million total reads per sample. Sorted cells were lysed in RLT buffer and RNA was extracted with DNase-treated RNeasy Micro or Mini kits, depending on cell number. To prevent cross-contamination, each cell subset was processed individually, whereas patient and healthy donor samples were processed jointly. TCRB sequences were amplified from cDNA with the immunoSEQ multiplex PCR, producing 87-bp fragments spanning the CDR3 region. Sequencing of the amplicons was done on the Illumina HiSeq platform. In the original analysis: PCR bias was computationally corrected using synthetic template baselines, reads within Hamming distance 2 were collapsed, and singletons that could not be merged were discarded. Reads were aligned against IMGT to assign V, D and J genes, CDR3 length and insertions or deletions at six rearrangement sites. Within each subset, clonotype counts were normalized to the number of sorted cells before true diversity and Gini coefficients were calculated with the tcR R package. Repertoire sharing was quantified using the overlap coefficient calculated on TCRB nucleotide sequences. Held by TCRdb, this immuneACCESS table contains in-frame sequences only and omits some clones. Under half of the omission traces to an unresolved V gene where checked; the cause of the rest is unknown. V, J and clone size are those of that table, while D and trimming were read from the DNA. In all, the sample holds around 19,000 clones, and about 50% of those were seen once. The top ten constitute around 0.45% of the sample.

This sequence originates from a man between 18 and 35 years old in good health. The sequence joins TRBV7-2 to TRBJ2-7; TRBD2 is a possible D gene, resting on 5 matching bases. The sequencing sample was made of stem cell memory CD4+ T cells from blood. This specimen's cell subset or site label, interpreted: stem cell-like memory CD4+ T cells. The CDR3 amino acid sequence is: CASSFNGGYTPAYEQYF. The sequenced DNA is TGTGCCAGCAGCTTTAATGGCGGGTATACGCCAGCCTACGAGCAGTACTTC.